The 25 T cell receptor beta chains below come from one sample, sequenced in a study of T-cell memory formation after mild COVID-19. TCRdb processed the 5' RACE reads anew with MiXCR; each CDR3 protein has one entry. This repertoire shows fewer than 200,000 distinct CDR3 sequences, 20% to 25% found once; its top ten account for about 23%. Material: PBMCs or a T cell subset sorted from them (not recorded which). These receptor sequences come from an adult woman who had mild COVID-19 (a few samples of this study predate the infection). Cell type and time point are not known.

This clonotype has more than one count but fewer than ten. The chain uses TRBV6-2 or TRBV6-3 and TRBJ2-5, with 12 nucleotides matching TRBD2. The CDR3 contains 15 residues. The germline V gene encodes CDR1 MNHEY and CDR2 SVGEGT. The junction had 9 bases not matched to a gene; V was cut back by 6 bases and J by 7 bases. CDR3 loop: CASSDPLAGGGTQYF. The DNA of the CDR3 is TGTGCCAGCAGCGACCCCCTAGCGGGAGGGGGGACCCAGTACTTC.

CDR3 loop: CASSAQSLRGPYGYTF. The CDR3 region has the DNA TGTGCCAGCAGCGCCCAATCGCTCAGGGGCCCTTATGGCTACACCTTC. V and J are TRBV9 and TRBJ1-2, with a weak D call TRBD1 (6 bases). V lost 3 bases and J lost 5, with 20 bases in between. The length of the CDR3 is 16 residues. Germline-derived CDR1 and CDR2 are SGDLS and YYNGEE.

This sequence joins TRBV11-2 and TRBJ1-1; D is undetermined. CDR1 is SGHAT and CDR2 is FQNNGV in the germline V gene. With 5 bases removed from V and 0 bases from J, the gap between germline ends came to 7 bases. CDR3 size: 13 residues. The CDR3 sequence is CASSRTLNTEAFF. The CDR3 nucleotides read TGTGCCAGCAGCCGTACACTGAACACTGAAGCTTTCTTT. Based on the CDR3 plus reference TRBV11-2 and TRBJ1-1, the full variable domain is EAGVAQSPRYKIIEKRQSVAFWCNPISGHATLYWYQQILGQGPKLLIQFQNNGVVDDSQLPKDRFSAERLKGVDSTLKIQPAKLEDSAVYLCASSRTLNTEAFFGQGTRLTVV.

The sample holds one count of this clonotype. This chain connects TRBV9 to TRBJ1-2, with D perhaps matching TRBD1 (5 bases). CDR1 is SGDLS, CDR2 YYNGEE, per germline. CDR3 length: 16 residues. The V end lost 3 bases, the J end lost 6 bases, and 21 bases lay between the germline ends. The CDR3 DNA reads TGTGCCAGCAGCGGAGGGGACCCAGAAGCATCTCATGGCTACACCTTC. It translates to CASSGGDPEASHGYTF.

The chain joins TRBV2 to TRBJ2-3, with 7 bases identical to TRBD1. CDR1 SNHLY and CDR2 FYNNEI come from the germline V gene. V was pared by 5 bases and J by 6 bases, with 5 bases of the junction left unmatched. CDR3 size: 13 residues. This chain's CDR3 is CASSNDRADTQYF. Written as DNA, the CDR3 is TGTGCCAGCAGTAATGACAGGGCCGATACGCAGTATTTT.

The chain employs TRBV9 and TRBJ2-3; D is perhaps TRBD2 (5 bases). Germline CDR1 reads SGDLS; CDR2 reads YYNGEE. The CDR3 has 17 amino acids. The germline V and J ends were trimmed by 4 bases and 3 bases, with 21 bases remaining between them. The CDR3 DNA is TGTGCCAGCAGCACCCCCCGGGAAGTGTTTGGTACAGATACGCAGTATTTT. This sequence encodes CASSTPREVFGTDTQYF.

This clonotype was detected many times. The J gene is TRBJ1-1, the V gene TRBV9; D not resolved. V gave up 3 bases and J gave up 6 bases, with 12 bases separating them. The CDR3 extends over 13 amino acids. The germline gives CDR1 SGDLS, CDR2 YYNGEE. This CDR3 reads CASSGGRLPEAFF. The CDR3 nucleotides are TGTGCCAGCAGCGGCGGGCGGCTCCCTGAAGCTTTCTTT.

The chain joins TRBV7-9 to TRBJ1-5; D is ambiguous. The CDR3 contains 14 residues. Germline CDR1 and CDR2: SEHNR and FQNEAQ (reference sequence). The germline V and J ends were trimmed by 3 bases and 1 base, with 7 bases remaining between them. In DNA form, the CDR3 reads TGTGCCAGCAGCTTGGGTCCAAGCAATCAGCCCCAGCATTTT. This sequence encodes CASSLGPSNQPQHF. Full variable domain (outside the CDR3, taken from reference TRBV7-9 and TRBJ1-5): DTGVSQNPRHKITKRGQNVTFRCDPISEHNRLYWYRQTLGQGPEFLTYFQNEAQLEKSRLLSDRFSAERPKGSFSTLEIQRTEQGDSAMYLCASSLGPSNQPQHFGDGTRLSIL.

In its sample, this clonotype was seen a few times. The V call is TRBV7-6, the J call TRBJ2-5, with no clear D. The CDR3 totals 17 residues. Germline V gene data show CDR1 as SGHVS and CDR2 as FNYEAQ. Trimming stripped 3 bases from V and 5 bases from J, with 22 bases between. For the CDR3, the DNA is TGTGCCAGCAGCTTCGACGCAGGCGACCCGAATATGGAGACCCAGTACTTC. This gives the protein CASSFDAGDPNMETQYF.

This clonotype was seen more than once but under ten times. The chain employs TRBV10-3 and TRBJ1-2, with D possibly matching TRBD1 (6 bases). V was clipped by 3 bases and J by 7 bases, with 15 bases between them. This CDR3 is built from 14 residues. The V gene's germline CDR1 is ENHRY and CDR2 SYGVKD. The chain's CDR3 is CAISDRVGAGGYTF. The CDR3 DNA sequence: TGTGCCATCAGTGATCGAGTGGGGGCCGGTGGCTACACCTTC.

This clonotype has a count of ten or more. J is TRBJ2-3 and V is TRBV29-1; 9 bases match TRBD2. This CDR3 spans 16 amino acids. Germline CDR1 is SQVTM and CDR2 is ANQGSEA. V trimming: 2 bases; J trimming: 3 bases; junction bases outside the gene matches: 9. As DNA, the CDR3 is TGCAGCGTTGAACCACTCTTAGCGGGAGCGACAGATACGCAGTATTTT. It is translated as CSVEPLLAGATDTQYF.

The sample holds a few counts of this clonotype. The rearrangement uses TRBV9 and TRBJ1-1; D not resolved. Per germline, CDR1 SGDLS and CDR2 YYNGEE. Trimming removed 1 base from V and 6 bases from J, with 13 bases in between. The CDR3 contains 14 residues. The CDR3 spells CASSVNGGVSEAFF. DNA of the CDR3: TGTGCCAGCAGCGTAAACGGAGGAGTATCTGAAGCTTTCTTT.

The chain links TRBV28 to TRBJ1-5, with 9 bases aligning to TRBD1. Germline V gene data show CDR1 as MDHEN and CDR2 as SYDVKM. This CDR3 comprises 14 residues. J was trimmed by 2 bases and V by 7 bases; bases with no gene match: 3. The CDR3 sequence: CASTWDRGNQPQHF. The CDR3, as DNA: TGTGCCAGCACATGGGACAGGGGCAATCAGCCCCAGCATTTT.

There are a few counts of this clonotype. This chain connects TRBV14 to TRBJ2-7; D perhaps matches TRBD2 (6 bases). Germline V gene lookup returns CDR1 SGHDN and CDR2 FVKESK. This CDR3 has 13 residues. V lost 4 bases to trimming and J lost 2 bases, with 9 bases between them. The DNA for the CDR3 is TGTGCCAGCAGCCCGGAGGGCCCCTACGAGCAGTACTTC. Its protein is CASSPEGPYEQYF.

The chain employs TRBV24-1 and TRBJ2-7; weak D call: TRBD1 (5 bases). Looked up from germline, CDR1 is KGHDR and CDR2 is SFDVKD. The CDR3 spans 13 residues. Trimming shortened V by 4 bases and J by 4 bases, and 10 bases separated the two germline ends. CDR3 sequence: CATSDSGAYEQYF. The CDR3 DNA is TGTGCCACCAGTGACTCTGGGGCGTACGAGCAGTACTTC.

The rearrangement joins TRBV3-1 to TRBJ2-7, with D possibly TRBD2 on 6 matching bases. Trimming took off 5 bases at V and 9 bases at J, with 14 bases between the two ends. Germline V gene data show CDR1 as LGHDT and CDR2 as YNNKEL (reference sequence). The CDR3 consists of 12 residues. The CDR3 sequence: CASSGDWQGQYF. The CDR3 coding sequence is TGTGCCAGCAGCGGGGACTGGCAGGGGCAGTACTTC.

This clonotype appeared a few times. The chain links TRBV4-1 to TRBJ2-5; perhaps TRBD2 as D (5 bases). Germline CDR1 reads MGHRA; CDR2 reads YSYEKL. Trimming removed 0 bases at V and 2 bases at J, with 19 bases between. The CDR3 loop spans 18 amino acids. CDR3 coding DNA: TGCGCCAGCAGCCAAGATTTTGACCGGGGTGGCGTTCAAGAGACCCAGTACTTC. Encoded protein: CASSQDFDRGGVQETQYF.

This clonotype appeared a few times. This rearrangement joins TRBV20-1 to TRBJ2-1; no reliable D call. The CDR3 runs 13 residues. Germline V gene data show CDR1 as DFQATT and CDR2 as SNEGSKA (reference sequence). V was trimmed by 7 bases and J by 0 bases, leaving 10 bases between them. The CDR3 region has the DNA TGCAGTGTGGTCCCTTACTCCTACAATGAGCAGTTCTTC. This codes for CSVVPYSYNEQFF.

This clonotype has a handful of counts. The chain couples TRBV7-9 to TRBJ2-5, with D perhaps matching TRBD1 (5 bases). Trimming pared 5 bases from V and 5 bases from J, leaving 15 bases between. The CDR3 runs to 14 residues. CDR1 and CDR2 (germline): SEHNR, FQNEAQ (reference sequence). CDR3 sequence reads: CASSLTAGRETQYF. The CDR3 DNA is TGTGCCAGCAGCCTCACGGCAGGGCGGGAGACCCAGTACTTC.

This chain joins TRBV5-1 and TRBJ2-3; TRBD1 is a possible D gene (6 bases). The CDR3 is 16 residues long. Germline V lookup: CDR1 SGHRS, CDR2 YFSETQ. The V and J ends lost 0 bases and 2 bases respectively, with 13 bases between them. The CDR3 protein is CASSLEWDTVTDTQYF. CDR3 in DNA: TGCGCCAGCAGCTTGGAGTGGGACACAGTCACAGATACGCAGTATTTT. The full variable domain, completed using reference TRBV5-1 and TRBJ2-3, is KAGVTQTPRYLIKTRGQQVTLSCSPISGHRSVSWYQQTPGQGLQFLFEYFSETQRNKGNFPGRFSGRQFSNSRSEMNVSTLELGDSALYLCASSLEWDTVTDTQYFGPGTRLTVL.

The chain employs TRBV7-8 and TRBJ2-3; TRBD2 agrees at 7 bases. Germline CDR1 reads SGHVS; CDR2 reads FQNEAQ. V trimming: 2 bases; J trimming: 0 bases; junction bases outside the gene matches: 8. The CDR3 runs to 17 residues. CDR3 nucleotides: TGTGCCAGCAGCTTACCTCGAGCGGGGTTAAGCACAGATACGCAGTATTTT. It specifies CASSLPRAGLSTDTQYF.

The chain combines TRBV29-1 with TRBJ2-1; D is uncertain. V dropped 6 bases and J dropped 3 bases, with 12 bases sitting between them. Germline V gives CDR1 SQVTM, CDR2 ANQGSEA. The CDR3 is 13 amino acids. The chain's CDR3 is CSVGSENYNEQFF. CDR3 nucleotide sequence: TGCAGCGTCGGTTCGGAGAACTACAATGAGCAGTTCTTC.

V gene TRBV12-5 combines with J gene TRBJ2-5; D unresolved. The CDR3 runs 15 residues. V dropped 1 base and J dropped 0 bases, with 9 bases sitting between them. Germline lookup yields CDR1 LGHNT and CDR2 FRNRAP. The CDR3 protein is CASGLGYQYQETQYF. Written as DNA, the CDR3 is TGTGCTAGTGGTTTGGGGTATCAGTACCAAGAGACCCAGTACTTC. The variable domain in full, with the rest retrieved from reference TRBV12-5 and TRBJ2-5, is DARVTQTPRHKVTEMGQEVTMRCQPILGHNTVFWYRQTMMQGLELLAYFRNRAPLDDSGMPKDRFSAEMPDATLATLKIQPSEPRDSAVYFCASGLGYQYQETQYFGPGTRLLVL.

The chain links TRBV27 to TRBJ1-6, with D hard to call. The CDR3 consists of 12 residues. Germline-derived CDR1 and CDR2 are MNHEY and SMNVEV (reference sequence). The germline V and J ends were trimmed by 6 bases and 6 bases, with 6 bases remaining between them. For the CDR3, the DNA is TGTGCCAGCAGGTCGGGTAATTCACCCCTCCACTTT. Amino acids: CASRSGNSPLHF.

This chain links TRBV20-1 with TRBJ2-2; D unresolved. The CDR3 is 13 amino acids. In germline, CDR1 is DFQATT, CDR2 SNEGSKA (reference sequence). V was clipped by 6 bases and J by 1 base, with 9 bases between them. CDR3 in amino acids: CSAPNRNTGELFF. Written as DNA, the CDR3 is TGCAGTGCGCCGAACAGGAACACCGGGGAGCTGTTTTTT.